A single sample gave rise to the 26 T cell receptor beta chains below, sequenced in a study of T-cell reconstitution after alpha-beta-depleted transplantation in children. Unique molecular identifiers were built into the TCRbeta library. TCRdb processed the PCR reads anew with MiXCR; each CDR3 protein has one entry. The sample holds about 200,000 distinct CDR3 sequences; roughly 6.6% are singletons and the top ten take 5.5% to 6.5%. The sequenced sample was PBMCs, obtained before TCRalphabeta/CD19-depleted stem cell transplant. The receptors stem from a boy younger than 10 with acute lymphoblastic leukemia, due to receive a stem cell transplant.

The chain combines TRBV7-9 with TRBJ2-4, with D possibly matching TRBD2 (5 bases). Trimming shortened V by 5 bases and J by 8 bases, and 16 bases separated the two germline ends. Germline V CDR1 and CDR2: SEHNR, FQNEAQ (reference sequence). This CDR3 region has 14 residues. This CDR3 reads CASSVGGEQHIQYF. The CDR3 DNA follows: TGTGCCAGCAGCGTAGGAGGTGAGCAGCACATTCAGTACTTC.

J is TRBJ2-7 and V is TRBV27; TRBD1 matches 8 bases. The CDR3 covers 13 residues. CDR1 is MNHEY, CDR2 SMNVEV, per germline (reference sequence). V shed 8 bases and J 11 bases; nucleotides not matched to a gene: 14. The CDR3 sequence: CASGFQGTGAKYF. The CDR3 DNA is TGTGCCAGCGGCTTCCAGGGGACAGGTGCGAAGTACTTC.

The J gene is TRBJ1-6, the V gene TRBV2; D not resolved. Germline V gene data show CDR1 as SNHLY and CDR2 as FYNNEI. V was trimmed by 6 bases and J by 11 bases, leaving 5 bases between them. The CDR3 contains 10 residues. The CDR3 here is CASRGAPLHF. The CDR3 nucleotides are TGTGCCAGCAGGGGCGCACCCCTCCACTTT.

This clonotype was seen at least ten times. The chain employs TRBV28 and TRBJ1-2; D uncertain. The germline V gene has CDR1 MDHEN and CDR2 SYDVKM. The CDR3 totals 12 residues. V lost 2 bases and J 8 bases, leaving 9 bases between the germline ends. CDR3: CASSLGWGGYTF. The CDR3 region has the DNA TGTGCCAGCAGTTTAGGTTGGGGAGGCTACACCTTC.

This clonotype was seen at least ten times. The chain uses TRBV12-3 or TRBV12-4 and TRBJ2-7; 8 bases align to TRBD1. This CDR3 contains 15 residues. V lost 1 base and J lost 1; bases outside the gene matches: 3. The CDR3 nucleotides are TGTGCCAGCAGTTTAGACGGGACAGGATCCTACGAGCAGTACTTC. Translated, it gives CASSLDGTGSYEQYF.

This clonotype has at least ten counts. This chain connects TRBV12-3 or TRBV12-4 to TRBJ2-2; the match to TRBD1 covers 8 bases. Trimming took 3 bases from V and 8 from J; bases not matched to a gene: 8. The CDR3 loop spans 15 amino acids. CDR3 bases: TGTGCCAGCAGTTTTTTCTCAGGGGGCAAAGGGGAGCTGTTTTTT. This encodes CASSFFSGGKGELFF.

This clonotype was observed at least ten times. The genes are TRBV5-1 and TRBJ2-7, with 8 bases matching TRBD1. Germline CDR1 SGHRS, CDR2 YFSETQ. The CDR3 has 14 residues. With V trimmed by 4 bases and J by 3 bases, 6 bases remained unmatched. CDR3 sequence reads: CASSKTTGVYEQYF. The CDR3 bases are TGCGCCAGCAGCAAAACGACAGGGGTCTACGAGCAGTACTTC. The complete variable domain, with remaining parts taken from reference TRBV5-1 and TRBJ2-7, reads KAGVTQTPRYLIKTRGQQVTLSCSPISGHRSVSWYQQTPGQGLQFLFEYFSETQRNKGNFPGRFSGRQFSNSRSEMNVSTLELGDSALYLCASSKTTGVYEQYFGPGTRLTVT.

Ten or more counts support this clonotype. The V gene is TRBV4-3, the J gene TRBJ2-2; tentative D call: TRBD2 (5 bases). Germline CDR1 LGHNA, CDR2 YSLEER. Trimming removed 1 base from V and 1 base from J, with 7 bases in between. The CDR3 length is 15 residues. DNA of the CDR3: TGCGCCAGCAGCCAAGTCGCGGGGAACACCGGGGAGCTGTTTTTT. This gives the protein CASSQVAGNTGELFF.

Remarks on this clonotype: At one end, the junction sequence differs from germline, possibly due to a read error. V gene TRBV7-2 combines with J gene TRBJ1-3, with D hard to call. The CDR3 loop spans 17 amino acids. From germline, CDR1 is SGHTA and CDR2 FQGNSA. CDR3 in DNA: TGTTCCAGCAGCTTGGTCCCCGGTGTACGCTCTGGAAACACCATATATTTT. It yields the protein CSSSLVPGVRSGNTIYF.

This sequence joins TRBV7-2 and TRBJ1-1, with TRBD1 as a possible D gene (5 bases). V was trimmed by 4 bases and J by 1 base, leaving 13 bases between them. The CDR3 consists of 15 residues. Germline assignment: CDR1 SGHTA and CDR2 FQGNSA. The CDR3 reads CASSSNAGKNTEAFF. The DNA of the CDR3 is TGTGCCAGCAGCTCAAATGCAGGGAAGAACACTGAAGCTTTCTTT.

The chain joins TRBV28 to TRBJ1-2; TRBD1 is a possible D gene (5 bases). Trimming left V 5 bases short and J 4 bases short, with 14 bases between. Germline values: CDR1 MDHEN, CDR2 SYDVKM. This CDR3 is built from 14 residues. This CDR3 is CASSTSGFGYGYTF. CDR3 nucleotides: TGTGCCAGCAGTACATCAGGGTTCGGCTATGGCTACACCTTC.

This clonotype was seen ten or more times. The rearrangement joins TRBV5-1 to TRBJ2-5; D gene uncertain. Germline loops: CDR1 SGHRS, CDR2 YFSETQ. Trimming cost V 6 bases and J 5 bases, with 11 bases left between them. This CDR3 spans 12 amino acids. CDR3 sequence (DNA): TGCGCCAGCAAGGAATCAGACGAGACCCAGTACTTC. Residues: CASKESDETQYF.

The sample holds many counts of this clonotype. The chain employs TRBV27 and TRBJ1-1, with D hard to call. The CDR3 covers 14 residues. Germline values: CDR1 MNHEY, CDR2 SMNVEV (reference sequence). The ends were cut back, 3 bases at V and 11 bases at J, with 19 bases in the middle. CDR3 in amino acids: CASSFRQSRLEAFF. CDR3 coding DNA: TGTGCCAGCAGTTTTCGCCAAAGCCGGCTTGAGGCTTTCTTT.

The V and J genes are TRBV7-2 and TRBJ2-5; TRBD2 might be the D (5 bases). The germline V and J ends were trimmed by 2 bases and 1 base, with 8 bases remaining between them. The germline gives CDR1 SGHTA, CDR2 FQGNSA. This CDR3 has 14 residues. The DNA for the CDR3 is TGTGCCAGCAGCTTAACACGGGGCCAAGAGACCCAGTACTTC. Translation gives CASSLTRGQETQYF.

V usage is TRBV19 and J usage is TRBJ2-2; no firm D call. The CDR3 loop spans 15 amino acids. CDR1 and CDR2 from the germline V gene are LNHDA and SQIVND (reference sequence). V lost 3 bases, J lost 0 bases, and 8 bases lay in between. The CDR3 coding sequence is TGTGCCAGTAGTATTATGGCCGCGAACACCGGGGAGCTGTTTTTT. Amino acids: CASSIMAANTGELFF.

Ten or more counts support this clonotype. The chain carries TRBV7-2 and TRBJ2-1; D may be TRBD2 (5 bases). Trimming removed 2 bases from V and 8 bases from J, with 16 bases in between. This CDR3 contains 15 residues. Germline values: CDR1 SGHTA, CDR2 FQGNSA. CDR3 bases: TGTGCCAGCAGCTTAAGTTCACTAGAAATCTATGAGCAGTTCTTC. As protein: CASSLSSLEIYEQFF.

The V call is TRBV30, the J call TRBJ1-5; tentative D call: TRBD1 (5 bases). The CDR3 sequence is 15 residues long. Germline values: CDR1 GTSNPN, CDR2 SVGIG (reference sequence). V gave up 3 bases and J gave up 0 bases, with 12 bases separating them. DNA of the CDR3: TGTGCCTGGAGGCCCGACAGCTCTAGCAATCAGCCCCAGCATTTT. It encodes CAWRPDSSSNQPQHF. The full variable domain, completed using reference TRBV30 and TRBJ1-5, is SQTIHQWPATLVQPVGSPLSLECTVEGTSNPNLYWYRQAAGRGLQLLFYSVGIGQISSEVPQNLSASRPQDRQFILSSKKLLLSDSGFYLCAWRPDSSSNQPQHFGDGTRLSIL.

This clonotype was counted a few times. The CDR3 DNA reads as TGCGCCAGCAGCTTGGTTAGCGGGCTTGCATCCTACGAGCAGTACTTC. Its protein is CASSLVSGLASYEQYF. The chain uses TRBV5-1 and TRBJ2-7; TRBD2 agrees at 7 bases. The V segment lost 0 bases and the J segment 1 base; nucleotides outside the gene matches: 7. In germline, CDR1 is SGHRS, CDR2 YFSETQ. This CDR3 spans 16 amino acids.

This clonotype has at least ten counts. The CDR3 DNA is TGTGCCAGCACCCGGGACTTTGACACCGGGGAGCTGTTTTTT. The encoded protein is CASTRDFDTGELFF. The rearrangement uses TRBV6-1 and TRBJ2-2; D possibly corresponds to TRBD2 (6 bases). Trimming left V 7 bases short and J 3 bases short, with 12 bases between. This CDR3 is built from 14 residues. Looked up from germline, CDR1 is MNHNS and CDR2 is SASEGT.

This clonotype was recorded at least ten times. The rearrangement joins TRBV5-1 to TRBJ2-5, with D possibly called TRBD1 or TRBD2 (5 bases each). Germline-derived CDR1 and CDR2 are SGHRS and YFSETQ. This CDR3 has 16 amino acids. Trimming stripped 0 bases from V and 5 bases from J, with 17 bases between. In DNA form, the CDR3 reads TGCGCCAGCAGCTTGGAGGGGACGGAAGAGACGGAGACCCAGTACTTC. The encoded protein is CASSLEGTEETETQYF.

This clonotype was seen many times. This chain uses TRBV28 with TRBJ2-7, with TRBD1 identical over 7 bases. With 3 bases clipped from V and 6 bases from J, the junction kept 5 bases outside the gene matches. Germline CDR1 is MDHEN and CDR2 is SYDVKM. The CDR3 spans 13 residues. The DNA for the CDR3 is TGTGCCAGCAGTTTCCTCAGGGGGAGCGAGCAGTACTTC. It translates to CASSFLRGSEQYF.

The CDR3, as DNA: TGTGCCAGCAGCGGTGTGCGGGATTACTCCTACGAGCAGTACTTC. Translated, it gives CASSGVRDYSYEQYF. This chain links TRBV7-9 with TRBJ2-7; possibly TRBD2 for D (6 bases). Germline CDR1 and CDR2: SEHNR and FQNEAQ (reference sequence). Trimming pared 5 bases from V and 0 bases from J, leaving 14 bases between. The CDR3 totals 15 residues.

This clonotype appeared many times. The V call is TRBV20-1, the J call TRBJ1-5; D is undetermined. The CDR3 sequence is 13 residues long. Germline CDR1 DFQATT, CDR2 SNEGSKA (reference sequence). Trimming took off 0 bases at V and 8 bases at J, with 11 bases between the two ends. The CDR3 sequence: CSARDPGREPQHF. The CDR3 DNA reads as TGCAGTGCTAGAGATCCGGGGAGGGAGCCCCAGCATTTT.

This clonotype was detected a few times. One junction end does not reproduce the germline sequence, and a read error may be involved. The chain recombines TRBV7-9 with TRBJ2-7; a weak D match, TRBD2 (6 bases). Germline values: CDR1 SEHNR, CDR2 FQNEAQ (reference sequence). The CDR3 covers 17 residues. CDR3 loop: CSSSQLAGAGLGYEQYF. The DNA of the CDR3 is TGTTCCAGCAGCCAACTAGCCGGGGCAGGGTTGGGCTACGAGCAGTACTTC. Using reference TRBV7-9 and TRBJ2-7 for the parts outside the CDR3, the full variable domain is DTGVSQNPRHKITKRGQNVTFRCDPISEHNRLYWYRQTLGQGPEFLTYFQNEAQLEKSRLLSDRFSAERPKGSFSTLEIQRTEQGDSAMYLCSSSQLAGAGLGYEQYFGPGTRLTVT.

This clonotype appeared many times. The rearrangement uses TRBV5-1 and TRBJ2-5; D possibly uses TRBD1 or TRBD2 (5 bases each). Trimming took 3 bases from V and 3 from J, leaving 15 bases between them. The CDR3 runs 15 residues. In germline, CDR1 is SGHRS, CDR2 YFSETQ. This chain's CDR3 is CASSWIGTFEETQYF. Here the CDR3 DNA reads TGCGCCAGCAGCTGGATCGGGACGTTTGAAGAGACCCAGTACTTC.

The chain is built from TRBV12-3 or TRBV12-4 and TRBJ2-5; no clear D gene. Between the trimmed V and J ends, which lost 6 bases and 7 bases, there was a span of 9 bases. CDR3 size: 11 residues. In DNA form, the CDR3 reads TGTGCCAGCAGCCGAAGTGGGACCCAGTACTTC. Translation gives CASSRSGTQYF.